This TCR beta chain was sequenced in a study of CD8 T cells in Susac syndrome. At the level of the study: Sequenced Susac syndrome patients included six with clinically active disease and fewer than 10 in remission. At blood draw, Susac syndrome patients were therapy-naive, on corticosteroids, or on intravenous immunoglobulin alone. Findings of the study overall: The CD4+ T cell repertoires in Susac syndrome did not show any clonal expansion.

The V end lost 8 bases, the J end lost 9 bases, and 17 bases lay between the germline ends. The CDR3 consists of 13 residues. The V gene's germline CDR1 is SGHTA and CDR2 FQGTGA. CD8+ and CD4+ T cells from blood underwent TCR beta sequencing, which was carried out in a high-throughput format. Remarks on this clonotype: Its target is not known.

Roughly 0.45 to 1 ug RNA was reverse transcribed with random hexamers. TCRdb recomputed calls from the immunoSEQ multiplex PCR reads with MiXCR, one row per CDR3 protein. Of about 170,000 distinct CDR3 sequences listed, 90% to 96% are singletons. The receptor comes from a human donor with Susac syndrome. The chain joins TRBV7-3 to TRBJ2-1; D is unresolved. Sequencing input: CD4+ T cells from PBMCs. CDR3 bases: TGTGCCAGCTCAGGCGGTCCCTTGGGTGAGCAGTTCTTC. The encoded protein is CASSGGPLGEQFF.